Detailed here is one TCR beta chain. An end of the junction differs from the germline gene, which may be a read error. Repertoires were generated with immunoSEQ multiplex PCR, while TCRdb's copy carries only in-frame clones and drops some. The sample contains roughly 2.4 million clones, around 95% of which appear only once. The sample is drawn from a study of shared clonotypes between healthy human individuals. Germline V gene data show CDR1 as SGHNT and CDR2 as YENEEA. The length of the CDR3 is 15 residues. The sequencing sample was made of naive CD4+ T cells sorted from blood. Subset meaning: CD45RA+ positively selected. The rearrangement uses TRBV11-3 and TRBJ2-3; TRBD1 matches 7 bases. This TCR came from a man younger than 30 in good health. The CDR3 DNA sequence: TGTGCCAGCAGCCCTAGGGGGCCGAGCACGGATACGCAGTATTTT. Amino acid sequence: CASSPRGPSTDTQYF.